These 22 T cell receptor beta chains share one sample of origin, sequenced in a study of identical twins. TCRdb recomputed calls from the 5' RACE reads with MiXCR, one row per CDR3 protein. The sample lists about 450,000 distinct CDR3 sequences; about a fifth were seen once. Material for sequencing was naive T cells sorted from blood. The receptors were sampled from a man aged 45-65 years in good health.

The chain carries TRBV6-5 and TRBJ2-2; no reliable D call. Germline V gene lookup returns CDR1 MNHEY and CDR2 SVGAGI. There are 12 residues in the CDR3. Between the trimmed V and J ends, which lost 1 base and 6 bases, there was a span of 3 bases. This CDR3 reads CASSYLAGELFF. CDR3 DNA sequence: TGTGCCAGCAGTTACTTAGCCGGGGAGCTGTTTTTT.

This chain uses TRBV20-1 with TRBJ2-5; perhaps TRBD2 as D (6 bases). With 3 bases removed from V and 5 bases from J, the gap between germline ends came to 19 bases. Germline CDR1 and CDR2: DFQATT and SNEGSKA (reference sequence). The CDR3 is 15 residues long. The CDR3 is CSASLPRSGRETQYF. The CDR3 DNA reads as TGCAGTGCTAGTCTGCCTCGAAGCGGGCGGGAGACCCAGTACTTC.

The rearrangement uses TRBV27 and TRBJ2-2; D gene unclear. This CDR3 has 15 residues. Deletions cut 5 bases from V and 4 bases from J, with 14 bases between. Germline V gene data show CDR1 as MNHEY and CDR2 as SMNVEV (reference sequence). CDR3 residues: CASSALSGSTGELFF. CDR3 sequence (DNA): TGTGCCAGCAGTGCCCTGTCAGGCAGCACCGGGGAGCTGTTTTTT.

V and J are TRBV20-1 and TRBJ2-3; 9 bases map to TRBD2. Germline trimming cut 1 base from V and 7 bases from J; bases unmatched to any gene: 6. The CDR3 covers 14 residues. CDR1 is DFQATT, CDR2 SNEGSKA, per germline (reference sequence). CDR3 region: CSARAPLAGHTQYF. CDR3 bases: TGCAGTGCTAGAGCTCCCCTAGCGGGACATACGCAGTATTTT.

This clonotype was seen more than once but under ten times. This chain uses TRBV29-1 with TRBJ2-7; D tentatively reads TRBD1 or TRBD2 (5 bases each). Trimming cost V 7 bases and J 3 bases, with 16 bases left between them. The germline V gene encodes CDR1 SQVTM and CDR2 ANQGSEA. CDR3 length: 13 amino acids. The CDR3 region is CSAERGAGYEQYF. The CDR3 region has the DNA TGCAGCGCAGAACGGGGCGCCGGCTACGAGCAGTACTTC.

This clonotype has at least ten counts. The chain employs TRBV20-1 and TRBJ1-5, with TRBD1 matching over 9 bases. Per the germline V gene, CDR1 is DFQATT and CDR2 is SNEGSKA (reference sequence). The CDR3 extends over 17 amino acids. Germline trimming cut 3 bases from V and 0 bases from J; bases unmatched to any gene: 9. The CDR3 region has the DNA TGCAGTGCTAGCGGGGACAGGGCCACCACTAGCAATCAGCCCCAGCATTTT. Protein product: CSASGDRATTSNQPQHF.

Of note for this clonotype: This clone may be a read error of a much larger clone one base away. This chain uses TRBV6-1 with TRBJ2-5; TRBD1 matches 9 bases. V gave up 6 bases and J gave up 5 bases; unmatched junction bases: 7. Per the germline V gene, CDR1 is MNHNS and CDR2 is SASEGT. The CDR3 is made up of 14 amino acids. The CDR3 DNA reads TGTGCCAGCAGACCCTGGACAGGGGACGAGACCCAGTACTTC. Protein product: CASRPWTGDETQYF.

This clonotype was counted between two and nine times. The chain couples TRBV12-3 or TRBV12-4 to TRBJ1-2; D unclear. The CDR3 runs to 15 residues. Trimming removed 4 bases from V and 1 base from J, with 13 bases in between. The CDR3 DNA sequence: TGTGCCAGCAGTTCGCCCGACGGGAATAACTATGGCTACACCTTC. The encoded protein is CASSSPDGNNYGYTF.

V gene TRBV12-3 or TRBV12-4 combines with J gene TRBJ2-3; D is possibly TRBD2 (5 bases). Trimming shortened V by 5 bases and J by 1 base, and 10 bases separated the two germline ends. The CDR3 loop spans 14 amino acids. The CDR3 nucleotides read TGTGCCAGCAGTCCTTGGACTCGCACAGATACGCAGTATTTT. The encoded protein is CASSPWTRTDTQYF.

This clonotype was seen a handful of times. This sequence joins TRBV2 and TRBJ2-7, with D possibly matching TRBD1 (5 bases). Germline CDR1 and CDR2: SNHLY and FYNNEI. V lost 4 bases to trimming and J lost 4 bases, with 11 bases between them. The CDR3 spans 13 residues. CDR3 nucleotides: TGTGCCAGCAGTGGTGGCAGGGTGTACGAGCAGTACTTC. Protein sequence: CASSGGRVYEQYF.

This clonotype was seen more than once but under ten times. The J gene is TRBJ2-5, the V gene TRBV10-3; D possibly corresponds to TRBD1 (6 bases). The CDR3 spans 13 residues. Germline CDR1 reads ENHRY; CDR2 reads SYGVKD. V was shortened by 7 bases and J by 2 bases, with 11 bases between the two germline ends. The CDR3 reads CAITRQEQETQYF. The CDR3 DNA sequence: TGTGCCATCACTAGACAGGAACAAGAGACCCAGTACTTC.

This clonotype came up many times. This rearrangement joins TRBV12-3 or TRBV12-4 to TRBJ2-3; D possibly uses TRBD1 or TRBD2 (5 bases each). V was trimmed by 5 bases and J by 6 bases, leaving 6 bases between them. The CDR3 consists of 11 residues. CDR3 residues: CASSRGDTQYF. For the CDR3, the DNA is TGTGCCAGCAGTCGGGGCGATACGCAGTATTTT.

CDR3 region: CASSGQLNEKLFF. The DNA for the CDR3 is TGTGCCAGCAGTGGACAACTTAATGAAAAACTGTTTTTT. The genes are TRBV7-9 and TRBJ1-4; possible D gene TRBD1, 5 bases. The germline V gene has CDR1 SEHNR and CDR2 FQNEAQ (reference sequence). Between the trimmed V and J ends, which lost 6 bases and 4 bases, there was a span of 9 bases. This CDR3 is 13 amino acids long.

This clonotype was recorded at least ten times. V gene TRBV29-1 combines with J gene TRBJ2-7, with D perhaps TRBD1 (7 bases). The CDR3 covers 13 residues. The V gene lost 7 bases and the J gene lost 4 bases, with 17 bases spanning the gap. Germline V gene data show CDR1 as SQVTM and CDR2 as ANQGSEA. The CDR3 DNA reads TGCAGCGCTGGGGGGACAGACCGATACGAGCAGTACTTC. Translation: CSAGGTDRYEQYF.

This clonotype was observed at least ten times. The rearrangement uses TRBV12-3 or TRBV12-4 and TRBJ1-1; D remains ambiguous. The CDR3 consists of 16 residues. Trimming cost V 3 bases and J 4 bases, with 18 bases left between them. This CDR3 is CASSFRQGLRLTEAFF. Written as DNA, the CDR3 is TGTGCCAGCAGTTTCCGTCAAGGTCTGAGGCTCACTGAAGCTTTCTTT.

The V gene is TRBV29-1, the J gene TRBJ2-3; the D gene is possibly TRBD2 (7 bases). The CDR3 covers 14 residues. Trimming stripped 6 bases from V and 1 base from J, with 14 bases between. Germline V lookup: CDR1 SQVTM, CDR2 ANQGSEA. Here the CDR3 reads CSVRGAFGTDTQYF. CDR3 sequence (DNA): TGCAGCGTCCGGGGGGCCTTTGGCACAGATACGCAGTATTTT.

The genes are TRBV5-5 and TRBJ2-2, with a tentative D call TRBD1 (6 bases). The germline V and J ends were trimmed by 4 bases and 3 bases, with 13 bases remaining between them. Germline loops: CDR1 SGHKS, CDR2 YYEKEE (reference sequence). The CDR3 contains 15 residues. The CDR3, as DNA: TGTGCCAGCAGCGAGGGGGTTTCCGACACCGGGGAGCTGTTTTTT. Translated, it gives CASSEGVSDTGELFF.

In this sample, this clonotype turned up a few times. CDR3 DNA sequence: TGTGCCAGCAGCCTCGTGACTCCCGGGGAGCTGTTTTTT. Translation: CASSLVTPGELFF. V gene TRBV7-2 combines with J gene TRBJ2-2; D ambiguous. V shed 5 bases and J shed 6 bases, with 10 bases lying between them. CDR1 and CDR2 (germline): SGHTA, FQGNSA. The CDR3 covers 13 residues. Combining the CDR3 with reference TRBV7-2 and TRBJ2-2 gives the whole variable domain GAGVSQSPSNKVTEKGKDVELRCDPISGHTALYWYRQSLGQGLEFLIYFQGNSAPDKSGLPSDRFSAERTGGSVSTLTIQRTQQEDSAVYLCASSLVTPGELFFGEGSRLTVL.

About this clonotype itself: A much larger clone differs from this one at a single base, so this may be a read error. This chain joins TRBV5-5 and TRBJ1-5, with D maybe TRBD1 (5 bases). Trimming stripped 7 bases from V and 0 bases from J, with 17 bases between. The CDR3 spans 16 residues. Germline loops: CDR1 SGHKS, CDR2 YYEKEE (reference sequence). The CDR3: CASCSLAGDSNQPQHF. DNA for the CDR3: TGTGCCAGCTGCTCTTTAGCGGGGGATAGCAATCAGCCCCAGCATTTT.

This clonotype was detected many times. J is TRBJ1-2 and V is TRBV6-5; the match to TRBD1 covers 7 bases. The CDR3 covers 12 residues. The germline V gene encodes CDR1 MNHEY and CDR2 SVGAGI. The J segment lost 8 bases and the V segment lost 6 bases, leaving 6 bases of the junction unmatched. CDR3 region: CASSQQGYGYTF. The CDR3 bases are TGTGCCAGCAGCCAACAGGGGTACGGCTACACCTTC.

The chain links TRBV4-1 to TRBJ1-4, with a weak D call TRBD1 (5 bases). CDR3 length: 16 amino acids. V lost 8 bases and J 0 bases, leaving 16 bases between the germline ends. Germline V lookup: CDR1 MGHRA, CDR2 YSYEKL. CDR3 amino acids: CASAGTVLATNEKLFF. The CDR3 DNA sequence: TGCGCCAGCGCGGGGACGGTCTTAGCAACTAATGAAAAACTGTTTTTT.

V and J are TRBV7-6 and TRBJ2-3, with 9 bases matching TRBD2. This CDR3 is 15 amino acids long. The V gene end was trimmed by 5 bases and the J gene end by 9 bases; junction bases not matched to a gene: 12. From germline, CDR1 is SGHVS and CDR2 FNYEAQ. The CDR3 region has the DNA TGTGCCAGCAGCCCACCGAGCGGGGGGTTTCGGACGCAGTATTTT. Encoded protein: CASSPPSGGFRTQYF.